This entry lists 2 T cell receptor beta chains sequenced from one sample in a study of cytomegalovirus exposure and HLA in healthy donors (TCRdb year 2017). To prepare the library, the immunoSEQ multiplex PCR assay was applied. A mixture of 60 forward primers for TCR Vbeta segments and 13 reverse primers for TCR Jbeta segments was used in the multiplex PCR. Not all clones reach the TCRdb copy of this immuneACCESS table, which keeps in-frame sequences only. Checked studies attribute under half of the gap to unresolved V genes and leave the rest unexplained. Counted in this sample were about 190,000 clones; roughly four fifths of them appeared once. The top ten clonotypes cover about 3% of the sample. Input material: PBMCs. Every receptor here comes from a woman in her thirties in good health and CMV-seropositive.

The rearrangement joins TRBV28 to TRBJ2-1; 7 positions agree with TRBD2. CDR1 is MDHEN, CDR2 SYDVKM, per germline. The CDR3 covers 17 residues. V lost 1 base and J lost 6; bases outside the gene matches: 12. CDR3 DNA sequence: TGTGCCAGCAGTTTATATCTGTTGGGGGAGGGAGGCAATGAGCAGTTCTTC. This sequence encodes CASSLYLLGEGGNEQFF.

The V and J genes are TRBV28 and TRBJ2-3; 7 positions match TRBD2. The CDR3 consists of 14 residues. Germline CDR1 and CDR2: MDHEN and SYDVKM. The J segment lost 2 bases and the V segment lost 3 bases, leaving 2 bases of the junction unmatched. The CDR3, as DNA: TGTGCCAGCAGTTTCGGGACTACCACAGATACGCAGTATTTT. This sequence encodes CASSFGTTTDTQYF.